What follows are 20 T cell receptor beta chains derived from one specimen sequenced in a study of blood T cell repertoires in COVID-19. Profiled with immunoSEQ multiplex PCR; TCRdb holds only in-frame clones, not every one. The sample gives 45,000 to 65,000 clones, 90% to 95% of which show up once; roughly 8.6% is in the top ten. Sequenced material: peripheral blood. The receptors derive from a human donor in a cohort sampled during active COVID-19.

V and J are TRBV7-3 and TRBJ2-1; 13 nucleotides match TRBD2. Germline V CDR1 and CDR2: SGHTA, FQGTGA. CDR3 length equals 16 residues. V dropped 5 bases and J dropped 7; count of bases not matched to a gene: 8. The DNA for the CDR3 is TGTGCCAGCAGCCCACTGACTAGCGGGAGGATAAATGAGCAGTTCTTC. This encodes CASSPLTSGRINEQFF.

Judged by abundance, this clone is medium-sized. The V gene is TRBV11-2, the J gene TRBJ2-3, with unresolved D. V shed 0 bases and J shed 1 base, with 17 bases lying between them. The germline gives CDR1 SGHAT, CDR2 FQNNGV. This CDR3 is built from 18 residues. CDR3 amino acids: CASSLDPSSWARTDTQYF. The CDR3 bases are TGTGCCAGCAGCTTAGACCCCTCTTCTTGGGCCCGCACAGATACGCAGTATTTT.

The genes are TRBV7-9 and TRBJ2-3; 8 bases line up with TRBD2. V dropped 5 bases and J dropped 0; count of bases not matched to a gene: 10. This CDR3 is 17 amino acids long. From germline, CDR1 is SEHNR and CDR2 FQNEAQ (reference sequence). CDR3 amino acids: CASSPRTSPYSTDTQYF. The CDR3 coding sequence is TGTGCCAGCAGCCCGAGGACTAGCCCCTATAGCACAGATACGCAGTATTTT.

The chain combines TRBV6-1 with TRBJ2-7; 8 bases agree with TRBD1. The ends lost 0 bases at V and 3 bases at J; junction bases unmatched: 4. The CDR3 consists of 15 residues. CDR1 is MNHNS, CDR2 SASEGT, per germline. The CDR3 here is CASSEAGGQVYEQYF. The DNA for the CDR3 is TGTGCCAGCAGTGAAGCTGGGGGACAGGTCTACGAGCAGTACTTC.

The CDR3 here is CASSLVIRGGKGTGELFF. CDR3 DNA: TGTGCCAGCAGCTTAGTAATAAGGGGCGGGAAAGGAACCGGGGAGCTGTTTTTT. The chain recombines TRBV7-8 with TRBJ2-2; the D gene is possibly TRBD2 (6 bases). The CDR3 length is 18 residues. The V end lost 1 base, the J end lost 5 bases, and 20 bases lay between the germline ends. The germline gives CDR1 SGHVS, CDR2 FQNEAQ.

In DNA form, the CDR3 reads TGTGCCAGTAGTATCTGGGGACAGGGGGCTCACGAGCAGTACTTC. This sequence encodes CASSIWGQGAHEQYF. The genes are TRBV19 and TRBJ2-7; 12 positions match TRBD1. Germline-derived CDR1 and CDR2 are LNHDA and SQIVND (reference sequence). The CDR3 totals 15 residues. The V gene end was trimmed by 3 bases and the J gene end by 5 bases; junction bases not matched to a gene: 5.

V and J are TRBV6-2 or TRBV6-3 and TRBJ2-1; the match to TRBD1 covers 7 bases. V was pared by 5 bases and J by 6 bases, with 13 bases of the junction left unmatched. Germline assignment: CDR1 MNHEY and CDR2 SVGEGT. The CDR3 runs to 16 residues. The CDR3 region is CASSSSGTVLLNEQFF. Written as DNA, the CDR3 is TGTGCCAGCAGTAGCTCCGGGACAGTCCTTCTCAATGAGCAGTTCTTC.

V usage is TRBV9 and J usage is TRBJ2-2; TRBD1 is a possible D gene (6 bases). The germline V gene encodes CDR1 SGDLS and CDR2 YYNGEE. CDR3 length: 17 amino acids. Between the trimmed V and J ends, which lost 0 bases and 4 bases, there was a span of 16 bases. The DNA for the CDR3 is TGTGCCAGCAGCGTAGAGGGTCTGGGGGCGGTCACCGGGGAGCTGTTTTTT. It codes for CASSVEGLGAVTGELFF.

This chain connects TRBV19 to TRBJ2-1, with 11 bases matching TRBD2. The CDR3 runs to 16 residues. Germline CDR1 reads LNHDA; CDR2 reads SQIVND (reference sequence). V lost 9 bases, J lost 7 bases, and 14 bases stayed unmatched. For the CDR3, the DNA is TGTGCCAGCGGTCTTAGCGGGAGGGCCTGGGAGAATGAGCAGTTCTTC. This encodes CASGLSGRAWENEQFF.

CDR3 protein: CASSSPRQGERGAFF. The CDR3 DNA follows: TGTGCCAGCAGTTCTCCAAGACAGGGGGAACGCGGAGCTTTCTTT. The chain employs TRBV28 and TRBJ1-1; 9 nucleotides align to TRBD1. CDR1 and CDR2 (germline): MDHEN, SYDVKM. V lost 4 bases, J lost 10 bases, and 13 bases stayed unmatched. The length of the CDR3 is 15 residues.

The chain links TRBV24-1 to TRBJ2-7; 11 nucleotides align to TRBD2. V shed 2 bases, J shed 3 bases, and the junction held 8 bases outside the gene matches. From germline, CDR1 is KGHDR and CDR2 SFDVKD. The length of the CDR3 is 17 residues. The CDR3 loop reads CATSDSPGTSGYYEQYF. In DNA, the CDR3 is TGTGCCACCAGTGATTCTCCGGGGACTAGCGGATACTACGAGCAGTACTTC.

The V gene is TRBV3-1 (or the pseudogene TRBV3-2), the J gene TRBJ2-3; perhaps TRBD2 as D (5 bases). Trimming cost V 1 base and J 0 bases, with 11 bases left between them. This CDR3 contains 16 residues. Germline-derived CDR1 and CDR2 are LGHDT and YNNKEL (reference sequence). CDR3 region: CASSQGGLASTDTQYF. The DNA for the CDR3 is TGTGCCAGCAGCCAAGGCGGCCTAGCTAGCACAGATACGCAGTATTTT.

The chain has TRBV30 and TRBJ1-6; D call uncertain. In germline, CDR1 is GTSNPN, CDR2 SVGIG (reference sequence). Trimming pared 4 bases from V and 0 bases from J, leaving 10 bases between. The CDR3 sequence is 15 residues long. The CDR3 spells CAWTPGGSYNSPLHF. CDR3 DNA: TGTGCCTGGACCCCGGGAGGCTCCTATAATTCACCCCTCCACTTT.

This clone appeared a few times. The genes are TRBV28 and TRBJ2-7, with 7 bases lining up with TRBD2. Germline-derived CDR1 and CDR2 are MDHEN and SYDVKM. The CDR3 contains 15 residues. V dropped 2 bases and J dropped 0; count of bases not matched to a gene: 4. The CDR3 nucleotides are TGTGCCAGCAGTTTAAGTCGCGGGAGCTCCTACGAGCAGTACTTC. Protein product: CASSLSRGSSYEQYF.

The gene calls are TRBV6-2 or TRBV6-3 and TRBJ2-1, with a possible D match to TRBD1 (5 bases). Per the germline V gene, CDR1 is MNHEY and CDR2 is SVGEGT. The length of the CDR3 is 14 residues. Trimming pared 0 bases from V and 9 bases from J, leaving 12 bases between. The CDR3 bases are TGTGCCAGCAGTTACTCGACGCGGCAGGGTGAGCAGTTCTTC. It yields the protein CASSYSTRQGEQFF.

The CDR3 loop reads CASTGTGTYEQYF. In nucleotides, the CDR3 is TGTGCCAGCACCGGGACAGGGACCTACGAGCAGTACTTC. V gene TRBV6-5 combines with J gene TRBJ2-7; 9 bases align to TRBD1. The CDR3 totals 13 residues. Per the germline V gene, CDR1 is MNHEY and CDR2 is SVGAGI. The trim removed 7 bases at V and 2 bases at J, leaving 3 bases unmatched.

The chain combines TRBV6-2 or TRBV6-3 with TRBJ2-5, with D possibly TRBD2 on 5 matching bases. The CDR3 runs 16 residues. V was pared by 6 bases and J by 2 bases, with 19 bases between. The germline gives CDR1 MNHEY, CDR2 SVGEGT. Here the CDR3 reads CASSPITRETQETQYF. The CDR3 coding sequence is TGTGCCAGCAGCCCTATCACTAGGGAGACTCAAGAGACCCAGTACTTC.

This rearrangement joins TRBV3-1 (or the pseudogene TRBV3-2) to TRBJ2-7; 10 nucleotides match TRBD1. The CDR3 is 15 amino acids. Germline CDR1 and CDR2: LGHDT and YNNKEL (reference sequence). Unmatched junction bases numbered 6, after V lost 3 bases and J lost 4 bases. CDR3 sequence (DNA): TGTGCCAGCAGCCATAGACAGGGGGCAGGGTACGAGCAGTACTTC. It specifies CASSHRQGAGYEQYF.

In DNA, the CDR3 is TGTGCCAGCAGCTCCCGACAGGGGGTTTACTATGGCTACACCTTC. Translating gives CASSSRQGVYYGYTF. The chain has TRBV7-2 and TRBJ1-2; TRBD1 matches at 9 bases. Germline loops: CDR1 SGHTA, CDR2 FQGNSA. Losses at the gene ends were 4 bases for V and 3 bases for J; bases not matched to a gene: 6. This CDR3 has 15 amino acids.

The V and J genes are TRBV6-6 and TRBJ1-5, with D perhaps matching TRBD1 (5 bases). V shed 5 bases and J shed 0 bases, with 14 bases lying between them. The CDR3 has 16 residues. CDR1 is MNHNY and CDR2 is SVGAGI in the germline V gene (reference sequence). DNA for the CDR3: TGTGCCAGCAGTGGGTTAAGCGGGGCTAGCAATCAGCCCCAGCATTTT. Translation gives CASSGLSGASNQPQHF.